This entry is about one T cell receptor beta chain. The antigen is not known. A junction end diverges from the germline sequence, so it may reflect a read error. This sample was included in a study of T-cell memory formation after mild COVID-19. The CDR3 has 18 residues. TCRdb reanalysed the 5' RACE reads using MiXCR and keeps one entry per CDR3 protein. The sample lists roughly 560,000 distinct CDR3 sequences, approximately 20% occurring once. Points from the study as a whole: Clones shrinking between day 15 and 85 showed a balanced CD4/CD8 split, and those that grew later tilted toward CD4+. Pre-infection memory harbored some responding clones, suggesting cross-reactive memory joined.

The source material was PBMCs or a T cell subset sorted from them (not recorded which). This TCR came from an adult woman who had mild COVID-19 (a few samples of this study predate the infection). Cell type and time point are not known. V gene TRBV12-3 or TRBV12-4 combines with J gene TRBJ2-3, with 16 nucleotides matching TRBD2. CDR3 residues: CASSWGLAGGWSTDAQYF. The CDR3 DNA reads TGTGCCAGCAGTTGGGGACTAGCGGGAGGGTGGAGCACAGATGCGCAGTATTTT.